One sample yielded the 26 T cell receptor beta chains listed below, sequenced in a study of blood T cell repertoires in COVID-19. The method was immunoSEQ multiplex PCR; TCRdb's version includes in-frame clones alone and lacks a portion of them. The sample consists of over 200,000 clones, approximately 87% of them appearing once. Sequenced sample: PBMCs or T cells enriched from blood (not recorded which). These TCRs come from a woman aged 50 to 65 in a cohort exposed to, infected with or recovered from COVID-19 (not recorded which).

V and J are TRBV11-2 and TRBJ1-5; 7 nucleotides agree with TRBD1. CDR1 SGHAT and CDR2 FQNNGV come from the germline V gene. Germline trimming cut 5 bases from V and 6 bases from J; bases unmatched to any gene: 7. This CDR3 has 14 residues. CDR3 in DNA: TGTGCCAGCAGCCATTACAGGGACAGTCAGCCCCAGCATTTT. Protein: CASSHYRDSQPQHF.

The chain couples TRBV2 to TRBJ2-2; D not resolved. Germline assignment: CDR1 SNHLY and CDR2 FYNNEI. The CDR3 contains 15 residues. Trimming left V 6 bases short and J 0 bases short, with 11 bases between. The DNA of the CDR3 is TGTGCCAGCAGCCCGTGGCCCGCGAACACCGGGGAGCTGTTTTTT. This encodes CASSPWPANTGELFF.

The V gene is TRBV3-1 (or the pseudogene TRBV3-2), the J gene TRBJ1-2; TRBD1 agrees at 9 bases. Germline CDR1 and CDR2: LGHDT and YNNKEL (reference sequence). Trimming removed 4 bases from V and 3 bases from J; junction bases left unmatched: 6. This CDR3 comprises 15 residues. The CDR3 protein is CASSLRGQGDYGYTF. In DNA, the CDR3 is TGTGCCAGCAGCCTTAGGGGACAGGGTGACTATGGCTACACCTTC.

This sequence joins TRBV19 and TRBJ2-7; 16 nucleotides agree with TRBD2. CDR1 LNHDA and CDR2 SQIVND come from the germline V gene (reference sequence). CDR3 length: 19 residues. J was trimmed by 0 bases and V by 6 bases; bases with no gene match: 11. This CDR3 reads CASSKSGTSGGAFSYEQYF. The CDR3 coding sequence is TGTGCCAGTAGCAAATCTGGGACTAGCGGGGGGGCGTTCTCCTACGAGCAGTACTTC.

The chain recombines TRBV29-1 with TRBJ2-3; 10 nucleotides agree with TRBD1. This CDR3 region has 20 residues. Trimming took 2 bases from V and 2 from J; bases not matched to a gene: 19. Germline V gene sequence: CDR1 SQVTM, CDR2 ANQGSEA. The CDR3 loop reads CSVERRSLGQGLQVTDTQYF. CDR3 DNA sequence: TGCAGCGTTGAAAGGAGAAGCTTGGGACAGGGGCTCCAAGTCACAGATACGCAGTATTTT.

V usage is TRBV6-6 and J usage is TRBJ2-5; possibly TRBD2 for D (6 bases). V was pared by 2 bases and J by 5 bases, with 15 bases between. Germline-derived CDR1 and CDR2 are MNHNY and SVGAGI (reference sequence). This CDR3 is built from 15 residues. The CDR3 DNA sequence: TGTGCCAGCAGTTACCCTACGGGACGGGGGGAGACCCAGTACTTC. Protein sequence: CASSYPTGRGETQYF.

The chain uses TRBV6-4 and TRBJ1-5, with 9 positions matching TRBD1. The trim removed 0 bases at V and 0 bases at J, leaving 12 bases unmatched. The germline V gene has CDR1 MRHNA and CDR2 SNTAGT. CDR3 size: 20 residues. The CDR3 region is CASSDSNRDRVVFSNQPQHF. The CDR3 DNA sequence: TGTGCCAGCAGTGACTCCAACCGGGACAGGGTTGTTTTTAGCAATCAGCCCCAGCATTTT.

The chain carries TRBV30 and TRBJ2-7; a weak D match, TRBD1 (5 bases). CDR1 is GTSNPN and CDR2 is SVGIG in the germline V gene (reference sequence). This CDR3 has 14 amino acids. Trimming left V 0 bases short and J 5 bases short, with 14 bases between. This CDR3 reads CAWSVQSGIDEQYF. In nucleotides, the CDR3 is TGTGCCTGGAGTGTACAATCAGGGATCGACGAGCAGTACTTC.

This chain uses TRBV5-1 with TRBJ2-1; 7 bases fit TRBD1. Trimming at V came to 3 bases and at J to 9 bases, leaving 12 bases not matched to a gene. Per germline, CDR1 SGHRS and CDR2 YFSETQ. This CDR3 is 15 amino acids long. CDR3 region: CASSYGGRGLIEQFF. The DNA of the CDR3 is TGCGCCAGCAGCTATGGCGGAAGGGGGCTCATTGAGCAGTTCTTC. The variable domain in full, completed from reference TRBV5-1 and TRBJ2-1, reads KAGVTQTPRYLIKTRGQQVTLSCSPISGHRSVSWYQQTPGQGLQFLFEYFSETQRNKGNFPGRFSGRQFSNSRSEMNVSTLELGDSALYLCASSYGGRGLIEQFFGPGTRLTVL.

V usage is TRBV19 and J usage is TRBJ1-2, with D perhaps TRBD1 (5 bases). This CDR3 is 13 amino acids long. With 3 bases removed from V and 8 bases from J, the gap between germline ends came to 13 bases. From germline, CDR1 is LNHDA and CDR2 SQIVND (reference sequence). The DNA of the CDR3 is TGTGCCAGTAGTATGGGGCAGGGTAAAGGCTACACCTTC. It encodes CASSMGQGKGYTF.

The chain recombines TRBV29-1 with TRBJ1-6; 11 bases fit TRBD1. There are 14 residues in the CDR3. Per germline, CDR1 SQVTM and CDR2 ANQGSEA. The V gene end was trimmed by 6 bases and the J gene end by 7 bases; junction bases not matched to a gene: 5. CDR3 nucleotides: TGCAGCGTCCGGACAGGGGGCATGAATTCACCCCTCCACTTT. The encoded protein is CSVRTGGMNSPLHF.

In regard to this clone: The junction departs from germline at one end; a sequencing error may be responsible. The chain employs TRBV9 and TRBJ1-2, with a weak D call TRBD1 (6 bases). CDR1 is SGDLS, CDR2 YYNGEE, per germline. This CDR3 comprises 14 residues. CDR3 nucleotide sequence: TGTGCCAGCAGCACCACAGGGACTAATTATGGCTACACCTTC. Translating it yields CASSTTGTNYGYTF.

The CDR3 region is CASTLDRGSEQYF. The CDR3 nucleotides read TGTGCCAGCACCCTCGACAGGGGGTCCGAGCAGTACTTC. The chain uses TRBV11-2 and TRBJ2-7, with 9 bases identical to TRBD1. V dropped 7 bases and J dropped 6; count of bases not matched to a gene: 7. CDR3 size: 13 residues. CDR1 is SGHAT, CDR2 FQNNGV, per germline. Based on the CDR3 plus reference TRBV11-2 and TRBJ2-7, the full variable domain is EAGVAQSPRYKIIEKRQSVAFWCNPISGHATLYWYQQILGQGPKLLIQFQNNGVVDDSQLPKDRFSAERLKGVDSTLKIQPAKLEDSAVYLCASTLDRGSEQYFGPGTRLTVT.

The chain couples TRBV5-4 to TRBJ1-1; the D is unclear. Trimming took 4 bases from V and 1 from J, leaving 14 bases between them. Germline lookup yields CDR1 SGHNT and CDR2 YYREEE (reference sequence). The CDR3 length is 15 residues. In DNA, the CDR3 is TGTGCCAGCAGCCACTCGCGGCAGCGGAACACTGAAGCTTTCTTT. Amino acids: CASSHSRQRNTEAFF. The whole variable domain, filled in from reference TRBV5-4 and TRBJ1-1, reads ETGVTQSPTHLIKTRGQQVTLRCSSQSGHNTVSWYQQALGQGPQFIFQYYREEENGRGNFPPRFSGLQFPNYSSELNVNALELDDSALYLCASSHSRQRNTEAFFGQGTRLTVV.

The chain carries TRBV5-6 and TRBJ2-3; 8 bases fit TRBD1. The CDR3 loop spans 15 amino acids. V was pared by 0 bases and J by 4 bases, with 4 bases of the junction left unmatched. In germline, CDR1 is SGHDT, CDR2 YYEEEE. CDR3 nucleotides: TGTGCCAGCAGCTTGGGACAGGGGTCCCCAGATACGCAGTATTTT. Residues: CASSLGQGSPDTQYF. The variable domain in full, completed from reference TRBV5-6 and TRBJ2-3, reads DAGVTQSPTHLIKTRGQQVTLRCSPKSGHDTVSWYQQALGQGPQFIFQYYEEEERQRGNFPDRFSGHQFPNYSSELNVNALLLGDSALYLCASSLGQGSPDTQYFGPGTRLTVL.

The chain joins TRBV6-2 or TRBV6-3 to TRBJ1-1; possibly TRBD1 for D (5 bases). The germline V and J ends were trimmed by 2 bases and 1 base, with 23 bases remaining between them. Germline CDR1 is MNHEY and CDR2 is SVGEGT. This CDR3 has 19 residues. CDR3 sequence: CASSYERGTQGWGNTEAFF. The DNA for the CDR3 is TGTGCCAGCAGTTACGAACGCGGGACTCAGGGCTGGGGGAACACTGAAGCTTTCTTT.

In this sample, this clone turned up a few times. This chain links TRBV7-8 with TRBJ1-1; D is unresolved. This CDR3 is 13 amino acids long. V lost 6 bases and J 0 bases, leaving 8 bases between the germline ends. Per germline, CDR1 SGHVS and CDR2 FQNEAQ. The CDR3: CASRSGMNTEAFF. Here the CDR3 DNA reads TGTGCCAGCAGGTCGGGAATGAACACTGAAGCTTTCTTT.

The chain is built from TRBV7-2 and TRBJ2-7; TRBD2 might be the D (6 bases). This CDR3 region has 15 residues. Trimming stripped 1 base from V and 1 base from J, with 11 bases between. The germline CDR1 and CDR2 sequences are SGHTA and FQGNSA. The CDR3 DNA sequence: TGTGCCAGCAGCTTAGTTCCGGCGGGGTCCTACGAGCAGTACTTC. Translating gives CASSLVPAGSYEQYF.

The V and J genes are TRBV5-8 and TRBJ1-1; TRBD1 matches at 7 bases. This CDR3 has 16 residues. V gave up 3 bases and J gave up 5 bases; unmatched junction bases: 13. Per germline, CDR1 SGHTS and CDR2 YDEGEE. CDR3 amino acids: CASSSQTQGSGTEAFF. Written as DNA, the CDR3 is TGTGCCAGCAGCTCGCAAACACAGGGGTCGGGAACTGAAGCTTTCTTT.

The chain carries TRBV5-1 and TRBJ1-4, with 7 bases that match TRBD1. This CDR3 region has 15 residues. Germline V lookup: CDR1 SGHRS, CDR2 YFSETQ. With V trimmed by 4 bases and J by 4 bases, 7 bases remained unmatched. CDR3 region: CASSATGTDNEKLFF. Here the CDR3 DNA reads TGCGCCAGCAGCGCAACCGGGACAGATAATGAAAAACTGTTTTTT.

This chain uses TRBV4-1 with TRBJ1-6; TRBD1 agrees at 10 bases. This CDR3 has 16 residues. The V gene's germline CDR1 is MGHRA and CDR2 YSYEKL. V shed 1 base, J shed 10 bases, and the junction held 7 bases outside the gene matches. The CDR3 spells CASSQAGTGVGSPLHF. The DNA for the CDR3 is TGCGCCAGCAGCCAAGCGGGGACAGGGGTTGGCTCACCCCTCCACTTT.

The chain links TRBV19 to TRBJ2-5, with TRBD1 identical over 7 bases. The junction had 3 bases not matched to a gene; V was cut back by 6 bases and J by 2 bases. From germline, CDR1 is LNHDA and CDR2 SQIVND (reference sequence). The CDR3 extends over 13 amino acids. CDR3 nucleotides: TGTGCCAGTAGGGGGACAGATCAAGAGACCCAGTACTTC. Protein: CASRGTDQETQYF.

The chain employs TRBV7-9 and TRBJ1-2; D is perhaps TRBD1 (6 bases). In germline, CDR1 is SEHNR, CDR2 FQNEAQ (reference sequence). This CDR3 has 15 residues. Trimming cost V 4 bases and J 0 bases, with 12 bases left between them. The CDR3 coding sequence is TGTGCCAGCAGCTCCCGAGGACAGACTAACTATGGCTACACCTTC. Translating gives CASSSRGQTNYGYTF.

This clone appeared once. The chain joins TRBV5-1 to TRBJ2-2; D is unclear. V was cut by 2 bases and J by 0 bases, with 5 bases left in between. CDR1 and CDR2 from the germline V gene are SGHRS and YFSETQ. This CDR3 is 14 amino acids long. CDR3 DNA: TGCGCCAGCAGCTTCGGTTCGAACACCGGGGAGCTGTTTTTT. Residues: CASSFGSNTGELFF.

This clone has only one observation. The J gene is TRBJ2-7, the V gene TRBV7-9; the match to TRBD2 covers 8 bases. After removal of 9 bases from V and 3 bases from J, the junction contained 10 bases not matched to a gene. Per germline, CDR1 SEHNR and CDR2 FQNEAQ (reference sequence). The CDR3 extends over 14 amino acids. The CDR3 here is CASNFGGGNYEQYF. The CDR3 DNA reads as TGTGCCAGTAATTTCGGCGGGGGGAACTACGAGCAGTACTTC.

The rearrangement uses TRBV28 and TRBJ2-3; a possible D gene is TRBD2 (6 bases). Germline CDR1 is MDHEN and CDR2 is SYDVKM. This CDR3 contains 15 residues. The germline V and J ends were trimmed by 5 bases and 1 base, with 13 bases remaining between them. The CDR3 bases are TGTGCCAGCAGTACTAGCACTCCTGGCACAGATACGCAGTATTTT. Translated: CASSTSTPGTDTQYF.